Described below is a single T cell receptor (beta chain) sequence and its context. V lost 1 base, J lost 7 bases, and 14 bases lay in between. The CDR3 has 14 residues. The germline V gene encodes CDR1 LGHDT and CDR2 YNNKEL (reference sequence). These data come from a study of blood T cell repertoires in COVID-19. TCRdb keeps only in-frame clones here, not all; method: immunoSEQ multiplex PCR. The top ten clones hold roughly an eighth of a sample with approximately 34,000 clones, roughly 91% of them seen once. Sequencing was done on a sample of peripheral blood. The receptor's source is a man aged 55 to 70 with active COVID-19. The chain joins TRBV3-1 (or the pseudogene TRBV3-2) to TRBJ2-7, with D possibly being TRBD1 (5 bases). DNA for the CDR3: TGTGCCAGCAGCCAAGGGTCGACAGCCTTAGAGCAGTACTTC. Its protein product is CASSQGSTALEQYF.